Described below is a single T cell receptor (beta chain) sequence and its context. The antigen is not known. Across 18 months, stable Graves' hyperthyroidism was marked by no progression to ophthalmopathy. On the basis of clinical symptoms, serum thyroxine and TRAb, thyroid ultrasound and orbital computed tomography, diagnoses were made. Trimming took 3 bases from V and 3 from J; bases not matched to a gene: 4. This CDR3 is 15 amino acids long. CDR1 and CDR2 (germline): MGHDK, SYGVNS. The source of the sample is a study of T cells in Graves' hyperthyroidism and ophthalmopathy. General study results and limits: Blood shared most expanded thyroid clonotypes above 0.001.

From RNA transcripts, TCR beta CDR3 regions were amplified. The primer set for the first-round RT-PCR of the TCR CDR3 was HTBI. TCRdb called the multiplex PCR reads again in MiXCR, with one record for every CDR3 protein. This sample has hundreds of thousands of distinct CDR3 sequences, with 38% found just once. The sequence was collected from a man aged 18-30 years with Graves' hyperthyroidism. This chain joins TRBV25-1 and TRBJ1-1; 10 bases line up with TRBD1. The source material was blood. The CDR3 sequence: CASSDRTGGDTEAFF. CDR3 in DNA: TGTGCCAGCAGTGACCGGACAGGGGGGGACACTGAAGCTTTCTTT.